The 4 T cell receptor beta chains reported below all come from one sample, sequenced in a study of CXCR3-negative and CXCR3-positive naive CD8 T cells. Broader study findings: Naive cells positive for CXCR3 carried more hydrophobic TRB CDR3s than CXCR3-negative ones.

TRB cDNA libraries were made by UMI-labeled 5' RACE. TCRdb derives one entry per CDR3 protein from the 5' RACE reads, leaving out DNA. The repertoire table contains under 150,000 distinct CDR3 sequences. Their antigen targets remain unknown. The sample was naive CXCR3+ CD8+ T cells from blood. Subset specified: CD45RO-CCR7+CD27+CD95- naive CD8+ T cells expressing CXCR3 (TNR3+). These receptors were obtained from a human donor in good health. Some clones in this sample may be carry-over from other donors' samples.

This CDR3 reads CASSSGLAGGPLKTQYF. The gene calls are TRBV28 and TRBJ2-5; TCRdb outputs TRBD2, but without DNA this stays unchecked. The germline V gene encodes CDR1 MDHEN and CDR2 SYDVKM. This CDR3 has 17 amino acids.

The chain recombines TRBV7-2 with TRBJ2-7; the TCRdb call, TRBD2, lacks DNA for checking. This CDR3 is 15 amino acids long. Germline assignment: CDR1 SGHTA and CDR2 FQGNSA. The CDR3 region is CASSPQGQTGYEQYF.

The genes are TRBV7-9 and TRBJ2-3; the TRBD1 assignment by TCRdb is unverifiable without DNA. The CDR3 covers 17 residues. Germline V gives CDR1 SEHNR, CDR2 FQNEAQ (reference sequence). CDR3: CASSSNRDTSREDTQYF.

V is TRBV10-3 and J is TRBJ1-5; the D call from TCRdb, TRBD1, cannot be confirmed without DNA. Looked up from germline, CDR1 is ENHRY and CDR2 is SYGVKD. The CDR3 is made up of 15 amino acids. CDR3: CAISSGTDGNQPQHF.